The clone carrying this TCR beta chain was detected many times. TCRdb re-derived calls from the 5' RACE reads in MiXCR, one entry per CDR3 protein. Of 350,000 or so distinct CDR3 sequences listed, roughly 12% are singletons. This entry comes from a study of CD8 T cells in ankylosing spondylitis. Losses at the gene ends were 0 bases for V and 4 bases for J; bases not matched to a gene: 3. Germline V gene lookup returns CDR1 SQVTM and CDR2 ANQGSEA. CDR3 length: 13 residues. Specimen: blood, either unsorted or a sorted T cell fraction (not recorded which). This chain links TRBV29-1 with TRBJ2-7; 7 nucleotides match TRBD2. This TCR derives from a female donor with ankylosing spondylitis or in good health (not recorded which). The DNA for the CDR3 is TGCAGCGTTGAAGACGGGAGGCGGTACGAGCAGTACTTC. Its protein product is CSVEDGRRYEQYF.